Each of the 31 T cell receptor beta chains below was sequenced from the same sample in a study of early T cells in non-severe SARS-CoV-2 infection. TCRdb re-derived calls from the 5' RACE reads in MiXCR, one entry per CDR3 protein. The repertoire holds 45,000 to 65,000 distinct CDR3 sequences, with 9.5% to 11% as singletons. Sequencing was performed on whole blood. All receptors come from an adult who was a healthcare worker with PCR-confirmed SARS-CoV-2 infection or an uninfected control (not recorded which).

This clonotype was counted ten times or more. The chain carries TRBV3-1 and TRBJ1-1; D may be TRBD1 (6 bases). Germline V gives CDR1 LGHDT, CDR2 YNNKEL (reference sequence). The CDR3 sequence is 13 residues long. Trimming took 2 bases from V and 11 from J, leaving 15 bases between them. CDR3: CASSQLDSAGAFF. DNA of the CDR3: TGTGCCAGCAGCCAACTGGACAGCGCGGGTGCTTTCTTT.

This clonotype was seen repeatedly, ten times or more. The CDR3 coding sequence is TGTGCCAGCAGCCGGACTAGCGGGCTCTACGAGCAGTACTTC. It is translated as CASSRTSGLYEQYF. The rearrangement links TRBV7-9 to TRBJ2-7; 11 bases map to TRBD2. The trim removed 5 bases at V and 3 bases at J, leaving 3 bases unmatched. The germline gives CDR1 SEHNR, CDR2 FQNEAQ (reference sequence). CDR3 length equals 14 residues.

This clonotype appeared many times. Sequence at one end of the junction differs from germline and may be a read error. The chain's CDR3 is CASSLAHAAETQYF. The CDR3 coding sequence is TGTGCTAGCAGCTTAGCGCATGCGGCGGAGACCCAGTACTTC. The chain links TRBV7-7 to TRBJ2-5, with a weak D call TRBD2 (5 bases). Looked up from germline, CDR1 is SSHAT and CDR2 is FNYEAQ (reference sequence). The CDR3 has 14 amino acids.

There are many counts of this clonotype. The CDR3 sequence is CASSPRDLGQPQHF. CDR3 nucleotides: TGTGCCAGCTCACCACGGGACTTAGGACAGCCCCAGCATTTT. The chain couples TRBV18 to TRBJ1-5; TRBD1 might be the D (5 bases). CDR1 and CDR2 from the germline V gene are KGHSH and LQKENI. Trimming left V 1 base short and J 7 bases short, with 11 bases between. This CDR3 spans 14 amino acids.

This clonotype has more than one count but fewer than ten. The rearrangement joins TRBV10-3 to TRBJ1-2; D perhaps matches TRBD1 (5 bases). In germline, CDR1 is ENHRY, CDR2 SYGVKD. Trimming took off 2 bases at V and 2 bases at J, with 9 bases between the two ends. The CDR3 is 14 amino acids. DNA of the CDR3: TGTGCCATCAGTGAGGGGGGGACGAACTATGGCTACACCTTC. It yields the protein CAISEGGTNYGYTF.

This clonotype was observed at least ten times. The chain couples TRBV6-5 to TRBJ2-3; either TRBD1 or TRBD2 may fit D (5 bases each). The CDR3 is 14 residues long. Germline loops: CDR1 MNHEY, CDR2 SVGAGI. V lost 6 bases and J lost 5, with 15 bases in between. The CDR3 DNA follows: TGTGCCAGCAGAACCGGGGCGAAGGGAGATACGCAGTATTTT. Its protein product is CASRTGAKGDTQYF.

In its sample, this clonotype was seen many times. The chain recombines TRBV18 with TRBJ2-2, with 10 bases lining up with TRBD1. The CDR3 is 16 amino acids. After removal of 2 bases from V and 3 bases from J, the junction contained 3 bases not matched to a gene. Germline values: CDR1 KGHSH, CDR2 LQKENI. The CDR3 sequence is CASSPLTGGHTGELFF. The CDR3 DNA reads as TGTGCCAGCTCACCATTGACAGGGGGCCACACCGGGGAGCTGTTTTTT.

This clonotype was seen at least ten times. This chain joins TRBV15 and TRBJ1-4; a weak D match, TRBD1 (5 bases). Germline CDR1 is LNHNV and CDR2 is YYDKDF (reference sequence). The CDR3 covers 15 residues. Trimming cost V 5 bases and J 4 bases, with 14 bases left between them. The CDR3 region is CATSPRQIYNEKLFF. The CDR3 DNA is TGTGCCACCAGCCCTCGACAGATCTATAATGAAAAACTGTTTTTT.

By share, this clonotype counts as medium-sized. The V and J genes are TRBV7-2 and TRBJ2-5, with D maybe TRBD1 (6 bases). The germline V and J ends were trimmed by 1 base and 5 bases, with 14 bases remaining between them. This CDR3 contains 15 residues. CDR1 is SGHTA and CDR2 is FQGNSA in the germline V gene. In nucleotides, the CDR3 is TGTGCCAGCAGCTTAGTTAGCCAGAGGGGGGAGACCCAGTACTTC. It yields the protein CASSLVSQRGETQYF.

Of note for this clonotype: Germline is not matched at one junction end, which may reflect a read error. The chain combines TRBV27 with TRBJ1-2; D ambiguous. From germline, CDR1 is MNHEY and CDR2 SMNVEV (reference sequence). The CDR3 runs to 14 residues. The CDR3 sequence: CASSLSDGRYGYSF. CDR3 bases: TGTGCCAGCAGTTTATCGGACGGCCGCTATGGCTACTCCTTC.

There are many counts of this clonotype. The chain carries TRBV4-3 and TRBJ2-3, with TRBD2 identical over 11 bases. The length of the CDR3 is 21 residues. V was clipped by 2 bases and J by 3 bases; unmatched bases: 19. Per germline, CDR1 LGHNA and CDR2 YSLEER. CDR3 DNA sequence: TGCGCCAGCAGCCAATTGGCCTCCCTAGCGGGAGGCCTTGGTGATACAGATACGCAGTATTTT. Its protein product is CASSQLASLAGGLGDTDTQYF.

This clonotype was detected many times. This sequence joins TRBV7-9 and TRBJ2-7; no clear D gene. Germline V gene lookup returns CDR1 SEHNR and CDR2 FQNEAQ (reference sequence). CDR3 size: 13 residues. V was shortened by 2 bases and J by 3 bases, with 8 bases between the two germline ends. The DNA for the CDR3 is TGTGCCAGCAGCTTATCGGTCGGCTACGAGCAGTACTTC. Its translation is CASSLSVGYEQYF.

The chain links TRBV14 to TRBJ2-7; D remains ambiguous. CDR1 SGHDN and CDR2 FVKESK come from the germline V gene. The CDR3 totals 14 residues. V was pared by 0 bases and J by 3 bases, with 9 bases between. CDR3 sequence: CASSQDTFNYEQYF. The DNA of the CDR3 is TGTGCCAGCAGCCAAGATACATTTAACTACGAGCAGTACTTC.

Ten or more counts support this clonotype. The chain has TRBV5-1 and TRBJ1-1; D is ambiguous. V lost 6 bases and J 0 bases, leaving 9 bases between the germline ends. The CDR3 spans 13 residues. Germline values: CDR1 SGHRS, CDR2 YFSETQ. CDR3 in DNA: TGCGCCAGCAAGGGTCTGATGAACACTGAAGCTTTCTTT. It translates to CASKGLMNTEAFF.

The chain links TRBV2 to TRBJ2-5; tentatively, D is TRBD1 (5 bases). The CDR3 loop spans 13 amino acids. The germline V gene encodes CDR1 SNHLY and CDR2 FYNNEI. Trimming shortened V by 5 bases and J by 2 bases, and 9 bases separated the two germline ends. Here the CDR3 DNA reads TGTGCCAGCAGTACTGACAGACAAGAGACCCAGTACTTC. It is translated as CASSTDRQETQYF.

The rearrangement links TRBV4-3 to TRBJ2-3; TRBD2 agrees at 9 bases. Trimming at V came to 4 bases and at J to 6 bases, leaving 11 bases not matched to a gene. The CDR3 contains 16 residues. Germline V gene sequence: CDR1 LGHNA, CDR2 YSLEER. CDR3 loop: CASSRGLARSEDTQYF. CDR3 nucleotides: TGCGCCAGCAGCCGCGGACTAGCGAGGTCCGAGGATACGCAGTATTTT.

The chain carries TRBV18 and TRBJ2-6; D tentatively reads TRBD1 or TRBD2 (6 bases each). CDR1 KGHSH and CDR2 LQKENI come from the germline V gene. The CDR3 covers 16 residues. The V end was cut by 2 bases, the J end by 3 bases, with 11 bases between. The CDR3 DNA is TGTGCCAGCTCACCATACAGGGAGGATGGGGCCAACGTCCTGACTTTC. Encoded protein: CASSPYREDGANVLTF.

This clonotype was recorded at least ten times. This chain's CDR3 is CASCIIRAMNTEAFF. The DNA of the CDR3 is TGTGCCAGTTGTATAATCCGGGCTATGAACACTGAAGCTTTCTTT. The rearrangement joins TRBV6-9 to TRBJ1-1; D uncertain. Germline V gene data show CDR1 as MNHGY and CDR2 as SVAAGI. CDR3 length: 15 amino acids. V lost 9 bases and J lost 0, with 17 bases in between.

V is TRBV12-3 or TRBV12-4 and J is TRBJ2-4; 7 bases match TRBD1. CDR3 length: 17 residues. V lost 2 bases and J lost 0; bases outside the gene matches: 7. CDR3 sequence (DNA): TGTGCCAGCAGTTTAAGGGGGTACAGGGGAGCCAAAAACATTCAGTACTTC. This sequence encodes CASSLRGYRGAKNIQYF.

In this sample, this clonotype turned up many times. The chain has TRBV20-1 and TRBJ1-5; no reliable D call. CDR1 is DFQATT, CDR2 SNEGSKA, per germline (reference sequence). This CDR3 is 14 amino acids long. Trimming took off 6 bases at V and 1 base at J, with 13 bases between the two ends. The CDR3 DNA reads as TGCAGTGCCATGACTGGTGCGAGCAATCAGCCCCAGCATTTT. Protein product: CSAMTGASNQPQHF.

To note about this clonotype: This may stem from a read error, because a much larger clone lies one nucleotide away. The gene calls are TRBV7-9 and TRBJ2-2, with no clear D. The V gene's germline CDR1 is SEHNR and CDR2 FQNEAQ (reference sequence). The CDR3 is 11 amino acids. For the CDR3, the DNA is TGTGTCAGCAAAAATACCGGGGAGCTGTTTTTT. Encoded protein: CVSKNTGELFF. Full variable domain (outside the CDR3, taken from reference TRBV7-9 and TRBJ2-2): DTGVSQNPRHKITKRGQNVTFRCDPISEHNRLYWYRQTLGQGPEFLTYFQNEAQLEKSRLLSDRFSAERPKGSFSTLEIQRTEQGDSAMYLCVSKNTGELFFGEGSRLTVL.

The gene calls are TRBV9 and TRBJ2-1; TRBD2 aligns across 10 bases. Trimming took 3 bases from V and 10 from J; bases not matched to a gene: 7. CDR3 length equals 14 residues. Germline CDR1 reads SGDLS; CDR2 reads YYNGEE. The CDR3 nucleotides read TGTGCCAGCAGCGGGGGAACTAGCGGGAACGAGCAGTTCTTC. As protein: CASSGGTSGNEQFF. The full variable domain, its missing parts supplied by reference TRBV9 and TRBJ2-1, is DSGVTQTPKHLITATGQRVTLRCSPRSGDLSVYWYQQSLDQGLQFLIQYYNGEERAKGNILERFSAQQFPDLHSELNLSSLELGDSALYFCASSGGTSGNEQFFGPGTRLTVL.

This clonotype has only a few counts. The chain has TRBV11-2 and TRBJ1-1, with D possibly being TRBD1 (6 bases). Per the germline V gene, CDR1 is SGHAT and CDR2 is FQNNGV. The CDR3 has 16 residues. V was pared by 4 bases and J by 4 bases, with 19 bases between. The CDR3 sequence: CASSSRDTRLGTEAFF. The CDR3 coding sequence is TGTGCCAGCAGCTCTCGGGACACCCGATTAGGCACTGAAGCTTTCTTT.

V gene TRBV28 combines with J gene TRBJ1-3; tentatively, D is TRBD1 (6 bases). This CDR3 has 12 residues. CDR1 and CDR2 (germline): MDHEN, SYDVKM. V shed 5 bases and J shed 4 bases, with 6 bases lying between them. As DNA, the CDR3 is TGTGCCAGCAGTGGACAGGGAAACACCATATATTTT. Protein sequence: CASSGQGNTIYF.

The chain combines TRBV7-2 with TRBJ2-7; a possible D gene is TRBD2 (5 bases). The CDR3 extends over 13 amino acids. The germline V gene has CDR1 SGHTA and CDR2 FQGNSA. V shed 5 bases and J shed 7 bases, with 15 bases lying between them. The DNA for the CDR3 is TGTGCCAGCAGCCCTCGCAGCGGTATTGAGCAGTACTTC. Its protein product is CASSPRSGIEQYF.

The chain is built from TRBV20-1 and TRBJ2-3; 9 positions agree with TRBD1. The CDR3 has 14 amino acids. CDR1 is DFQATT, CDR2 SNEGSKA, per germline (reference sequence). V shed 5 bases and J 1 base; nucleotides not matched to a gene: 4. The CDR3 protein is CSAQTGGGTDTQYF. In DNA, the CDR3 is TGCAGTGCTCAGACAGGGGGAGGCACAGATACGCAGTATTTT.

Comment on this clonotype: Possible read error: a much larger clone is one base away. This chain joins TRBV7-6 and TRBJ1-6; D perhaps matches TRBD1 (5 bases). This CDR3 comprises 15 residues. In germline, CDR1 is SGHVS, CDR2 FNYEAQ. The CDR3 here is CASNLEMGLYSPLHF. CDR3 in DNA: TGTGCCAGCAACTTAGAAATGGGACTGTACTCACCCCTCCACTTT.

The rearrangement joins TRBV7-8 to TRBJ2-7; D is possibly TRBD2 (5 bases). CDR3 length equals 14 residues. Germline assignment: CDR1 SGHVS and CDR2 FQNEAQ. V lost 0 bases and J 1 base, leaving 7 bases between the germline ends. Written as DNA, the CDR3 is TGTGCCAGCAGCTTAGCCGGGAAATCCTACGAGCAGTACTTC. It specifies CASSLAGKSYEQYF. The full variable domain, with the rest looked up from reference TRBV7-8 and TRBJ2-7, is GAGVSQSPRYKVAKRGQDVALRCDPISGHVSLFWYQQALGQGPEFLTYFQNEAQLDKSGLPSDRFFAERPEGSVSTLKIQRTQQEDSAVYLCASSLAGKSYEQYFGPGTRLTVT.

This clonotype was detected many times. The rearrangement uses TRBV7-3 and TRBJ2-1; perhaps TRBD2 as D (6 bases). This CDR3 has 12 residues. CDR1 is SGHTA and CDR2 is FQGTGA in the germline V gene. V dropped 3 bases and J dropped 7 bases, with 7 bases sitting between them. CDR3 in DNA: TGTGCCAGCAGCTTCAGCGGGAATGAGCAGTTCTTC. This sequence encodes CASSFSGNEQFF.

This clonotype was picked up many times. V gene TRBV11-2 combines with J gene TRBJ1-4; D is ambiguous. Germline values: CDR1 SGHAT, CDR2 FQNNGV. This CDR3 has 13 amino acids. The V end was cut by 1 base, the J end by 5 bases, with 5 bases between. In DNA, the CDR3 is TGTGCCAGCAGCTTAGTCAGGAATGAAAAACTGTTTTTT. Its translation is CASSLVRNEKLFF.

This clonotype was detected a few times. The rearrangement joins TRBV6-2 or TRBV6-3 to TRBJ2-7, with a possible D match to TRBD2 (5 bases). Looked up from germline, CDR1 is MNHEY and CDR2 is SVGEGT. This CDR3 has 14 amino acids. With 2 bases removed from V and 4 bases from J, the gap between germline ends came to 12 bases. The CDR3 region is CASSYVRAAYEQYF. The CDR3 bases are TGTGCCAGCAGTTACGTGAGGGCAGCTTACGAGCAGTACTTC.